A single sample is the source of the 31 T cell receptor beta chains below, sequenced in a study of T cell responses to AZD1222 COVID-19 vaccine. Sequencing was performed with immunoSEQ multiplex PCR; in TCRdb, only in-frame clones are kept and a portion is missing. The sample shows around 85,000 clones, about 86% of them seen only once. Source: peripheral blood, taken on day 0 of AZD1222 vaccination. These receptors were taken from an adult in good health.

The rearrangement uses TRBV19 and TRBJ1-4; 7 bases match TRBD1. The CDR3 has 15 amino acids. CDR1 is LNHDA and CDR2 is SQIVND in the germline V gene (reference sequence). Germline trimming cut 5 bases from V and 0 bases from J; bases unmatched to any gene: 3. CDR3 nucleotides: TGTGCCAGTAGTGTAGGACAGGCAACTAATGAAAAACTGTTTTTT. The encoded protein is CASSVGQATNEKLFF.

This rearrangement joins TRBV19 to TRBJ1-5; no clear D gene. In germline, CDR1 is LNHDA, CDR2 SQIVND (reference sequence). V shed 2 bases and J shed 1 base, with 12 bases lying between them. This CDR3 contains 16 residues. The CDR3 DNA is TGTGCCAGTAGTATAAACGGAGCACCCAGCAATCAGCCCCAGCATTTT. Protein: CASSINGAPSNQPQHF.

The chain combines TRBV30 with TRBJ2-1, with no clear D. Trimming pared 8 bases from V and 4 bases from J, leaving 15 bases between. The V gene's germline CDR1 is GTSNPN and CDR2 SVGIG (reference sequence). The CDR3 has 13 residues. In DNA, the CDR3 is TGTGCCCGGAAGTGGAGAGATTACAATGAGCAGTTCTTC. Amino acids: CARKWRDYNEQFF.

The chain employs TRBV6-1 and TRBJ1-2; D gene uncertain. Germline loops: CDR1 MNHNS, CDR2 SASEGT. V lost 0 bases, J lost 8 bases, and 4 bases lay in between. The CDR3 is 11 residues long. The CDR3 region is CASSEAPGYTF. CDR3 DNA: TGTGCCAGCAGTGAAGCGCCCGGCTACACCTTC.

The CDR3 loop is CASRAREGGTEAFF. For the CDR3, the DNA is TGTGCCAGCAGGGCCCGAGAGGGGGGAACTGAAGCTTTCTTT. V usage is TRBV6-5 and J usage is TRBJ1-1, with D maybe TRBD1 (6 bases). V shed 6 bases and J shed 5 bases, with 16 bases lying between them. This CDR3 contains 14 residues. Germline loops: CDR1 MNHEY, CDR2 SVGAGI.

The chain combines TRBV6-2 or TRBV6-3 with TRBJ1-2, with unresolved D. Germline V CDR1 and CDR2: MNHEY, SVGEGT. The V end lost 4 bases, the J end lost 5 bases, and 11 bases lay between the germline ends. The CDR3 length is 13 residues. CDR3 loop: CASSSETRYGYTF. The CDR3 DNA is TGTGCCAGCAGTTCAGAGACCCGATATGGCTACACCTTC.

The CDR3 nucleotides are TGTGCCACCAGTGAAACCCCGACGGCCGCAACTAATGAAAAACTGTTTTTT. Amino acid sequence: CATSETPTAATNEKLFF. This chain joins TRBV24-1 and TRBJ1-4, with unresolved D. Deletions cut 4 bases from V and 0 bases from J, with 14 bases between. Looked up from germline, CDR1 is KGHDR and CDR2 is SFDVKD. The CDR3 has 17 residues.

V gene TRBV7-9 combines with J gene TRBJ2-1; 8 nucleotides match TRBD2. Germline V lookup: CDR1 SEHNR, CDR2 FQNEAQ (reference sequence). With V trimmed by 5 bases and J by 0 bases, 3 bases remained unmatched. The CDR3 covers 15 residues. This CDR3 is CASSPGGSSYNEQFF. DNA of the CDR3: TGTGCCAGCAGCCCGGGGGGGAGCTCCTACAATGAGCAGTTCTTC.

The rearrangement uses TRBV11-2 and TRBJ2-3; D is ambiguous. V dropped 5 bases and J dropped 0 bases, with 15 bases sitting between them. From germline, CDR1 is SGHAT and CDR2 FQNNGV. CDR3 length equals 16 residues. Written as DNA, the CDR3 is TGTGCCAGCAGCGAAGGATCCCCGTGGAGCACAGATACGCAGTATTTT. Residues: CASSEGSPWSTDTQYF. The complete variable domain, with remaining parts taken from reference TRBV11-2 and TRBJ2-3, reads EAGVAQSPRYKIIEKRQSVAFWCNPISGHATLYWYQQILGQGPKLLIQFQNNGVVDDSQLPKDRFSAERLKGVDSTLKIQPAKLEDSAVYLCASSEGSPWSTDTQYFGPGTRLTVL.

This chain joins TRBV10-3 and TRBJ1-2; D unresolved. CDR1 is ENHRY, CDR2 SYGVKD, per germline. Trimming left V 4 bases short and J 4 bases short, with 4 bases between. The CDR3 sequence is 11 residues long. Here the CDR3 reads CAISAAYGYTF. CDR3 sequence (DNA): TGTGCCATCAGTGCCGCCTATGGCTACACCTTC.

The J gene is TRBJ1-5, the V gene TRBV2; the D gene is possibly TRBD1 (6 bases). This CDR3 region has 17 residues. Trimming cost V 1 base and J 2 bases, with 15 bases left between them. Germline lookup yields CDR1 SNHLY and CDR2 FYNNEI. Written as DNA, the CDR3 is TGTGCCAGCAGTGAAGAATTCGGCAGGGGTGGCAATCAGCCCCAGCATTTT. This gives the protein CASSEEFGRGGNQPQHF.

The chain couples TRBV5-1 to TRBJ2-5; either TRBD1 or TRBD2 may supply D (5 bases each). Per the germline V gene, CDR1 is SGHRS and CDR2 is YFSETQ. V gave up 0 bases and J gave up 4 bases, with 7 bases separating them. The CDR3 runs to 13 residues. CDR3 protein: CASSLGGAETQYF. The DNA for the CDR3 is TGCGCCAGCAGCTTGGGAGGGGCAGAGACCCAGTACTTC.

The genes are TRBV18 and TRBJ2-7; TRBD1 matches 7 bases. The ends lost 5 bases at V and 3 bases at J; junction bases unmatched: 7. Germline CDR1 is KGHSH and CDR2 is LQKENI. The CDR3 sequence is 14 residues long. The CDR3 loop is CASSLGTANYEQYF. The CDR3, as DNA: TGTGCCAGCTCATTGGGGACAGCAAACTACGAGCAGTACTTC.

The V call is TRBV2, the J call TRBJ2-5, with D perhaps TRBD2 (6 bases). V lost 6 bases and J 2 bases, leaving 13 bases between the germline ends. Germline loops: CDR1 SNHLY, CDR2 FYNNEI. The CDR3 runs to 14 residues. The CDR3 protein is CASSLAIRQETQYF. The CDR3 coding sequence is TGTGCCAGCAGCCTAGCGATCAGACAAGAGACCCAGTACTTC.

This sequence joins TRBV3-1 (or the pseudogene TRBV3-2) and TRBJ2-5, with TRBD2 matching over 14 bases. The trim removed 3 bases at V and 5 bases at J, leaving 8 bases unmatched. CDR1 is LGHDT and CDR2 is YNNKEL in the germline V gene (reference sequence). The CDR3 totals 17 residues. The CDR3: CASSHRLAGGLGETQYF. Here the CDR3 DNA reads TGTGCCAGCAGCCACAGACTAGCGGGGGGGCTTGGGGAGACCCAGTACTTC.

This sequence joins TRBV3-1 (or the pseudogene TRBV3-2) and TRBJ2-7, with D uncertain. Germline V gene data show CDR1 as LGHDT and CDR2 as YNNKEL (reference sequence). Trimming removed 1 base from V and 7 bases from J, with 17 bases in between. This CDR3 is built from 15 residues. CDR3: CASSQAPGSPGEQYF. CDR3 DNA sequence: TGTGCCAGCAGCCAAGCACCGGGCTCCCCCGGGGAGCAGTACTTC.

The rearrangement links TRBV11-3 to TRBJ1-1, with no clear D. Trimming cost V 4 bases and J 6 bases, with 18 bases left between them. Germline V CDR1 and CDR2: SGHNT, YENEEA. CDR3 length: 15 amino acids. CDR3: CASSSSSAGQSEAFF. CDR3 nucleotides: TGTGCCAGCAGCTCCAGCTCGGCGGGCCAATCTGAAGCTTTCTTT.

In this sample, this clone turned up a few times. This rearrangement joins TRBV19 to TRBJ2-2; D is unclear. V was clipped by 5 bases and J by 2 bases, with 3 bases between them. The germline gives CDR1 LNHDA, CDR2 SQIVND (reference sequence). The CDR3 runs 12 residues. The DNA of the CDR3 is TGTGCCAGTAGTTTTAACACCGGGGAGCTGTTTTTT. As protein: CASSFNTGELFF.

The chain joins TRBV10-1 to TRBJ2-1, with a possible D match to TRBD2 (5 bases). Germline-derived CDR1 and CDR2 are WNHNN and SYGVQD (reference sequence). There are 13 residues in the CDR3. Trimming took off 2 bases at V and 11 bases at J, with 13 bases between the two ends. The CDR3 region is CASSEGSASKQFF. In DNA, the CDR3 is TGCGCCAGCAGTGAGGGGAGTGCCTCCAAGCAGTTCTTC.

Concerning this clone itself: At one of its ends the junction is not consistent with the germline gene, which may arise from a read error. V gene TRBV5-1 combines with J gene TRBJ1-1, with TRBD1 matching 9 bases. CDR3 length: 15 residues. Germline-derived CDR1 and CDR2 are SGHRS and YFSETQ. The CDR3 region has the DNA TGCGCCAGCAGCTTGGGCGGGACAGGGAACGTTCAAGCTGTCTTT. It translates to CASSLGGTGNVQAVF.

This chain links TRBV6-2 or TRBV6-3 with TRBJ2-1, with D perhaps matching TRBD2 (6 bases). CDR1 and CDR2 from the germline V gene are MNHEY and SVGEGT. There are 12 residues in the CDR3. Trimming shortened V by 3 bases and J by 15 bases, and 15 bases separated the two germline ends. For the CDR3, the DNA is TGTGCCAGCAGTTATGTATTACTAGCCCCGTTCTTC. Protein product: CASSYVLLAPFF.

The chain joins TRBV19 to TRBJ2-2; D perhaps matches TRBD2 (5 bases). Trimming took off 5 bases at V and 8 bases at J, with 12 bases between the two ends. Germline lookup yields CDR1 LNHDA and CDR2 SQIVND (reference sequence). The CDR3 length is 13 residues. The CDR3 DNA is TGTGCCAGTAGTCACCGGGGTCCGGGGGAGCTGTTTTTT. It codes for CASSHRGPGELFF. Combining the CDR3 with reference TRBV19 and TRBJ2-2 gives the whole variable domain DGGITQSPKYLFRKEGQNVTLSCEQNLNHDAMYWYRQDPGQGLRLIYYSQIVNDFQKGDIAEGYSVSREKKESFPLTVTSAQKNPTAFYLCASSHRGPGELFFGEGSRLTVL.

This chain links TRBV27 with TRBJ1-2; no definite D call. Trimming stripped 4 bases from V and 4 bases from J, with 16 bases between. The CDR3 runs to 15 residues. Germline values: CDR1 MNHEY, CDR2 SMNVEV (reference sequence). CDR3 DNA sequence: TGTGCCAGCAGTTCAAAGACCGGGCCTCCCTATGGCTACACCTTC. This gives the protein CASSSKTGPPYGYTF.

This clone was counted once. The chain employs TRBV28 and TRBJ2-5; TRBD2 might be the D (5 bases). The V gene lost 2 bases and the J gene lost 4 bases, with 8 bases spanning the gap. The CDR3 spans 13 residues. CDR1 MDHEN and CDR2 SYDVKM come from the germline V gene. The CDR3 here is CASSLGSLETQYF. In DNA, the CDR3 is TGTGCCAGCAGTTTAGGGAGCCTAGAGACCCAGTACTTC.

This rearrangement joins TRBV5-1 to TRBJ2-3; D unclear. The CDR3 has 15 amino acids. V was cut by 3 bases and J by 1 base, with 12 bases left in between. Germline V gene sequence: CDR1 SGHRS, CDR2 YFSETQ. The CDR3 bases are TGCGCCAGCAGCTCCTTTTCCTCGGGCACAGATACGCAGTATTTT. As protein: CASSSFSSGTDTQYF.

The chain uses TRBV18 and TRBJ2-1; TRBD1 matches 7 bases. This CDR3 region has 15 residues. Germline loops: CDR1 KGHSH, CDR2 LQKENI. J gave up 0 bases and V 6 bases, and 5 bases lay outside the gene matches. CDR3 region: CASSGDSSSYNEQFF. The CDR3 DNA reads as TGTGCCAGCTCGGGGGACAGTAGCTCCTACAATGAGCAGTTCTTC.

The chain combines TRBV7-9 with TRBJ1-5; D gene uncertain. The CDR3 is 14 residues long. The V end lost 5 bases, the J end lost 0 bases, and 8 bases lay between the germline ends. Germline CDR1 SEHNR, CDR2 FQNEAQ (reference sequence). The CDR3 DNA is TGTGCCAGCAGCGCTCAGGATAGCAATCAGCCCCAGCATTTT. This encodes CASSAQDSNQPQHF.

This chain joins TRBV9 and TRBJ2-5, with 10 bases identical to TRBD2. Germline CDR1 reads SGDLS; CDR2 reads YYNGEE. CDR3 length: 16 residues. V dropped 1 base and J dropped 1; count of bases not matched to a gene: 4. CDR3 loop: CASSVRASGGQETQYF. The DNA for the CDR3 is TGTGCCAGCAGCGTAAGGGCTAGCGGGGGCCAAGAGACCCAGTACTTC.

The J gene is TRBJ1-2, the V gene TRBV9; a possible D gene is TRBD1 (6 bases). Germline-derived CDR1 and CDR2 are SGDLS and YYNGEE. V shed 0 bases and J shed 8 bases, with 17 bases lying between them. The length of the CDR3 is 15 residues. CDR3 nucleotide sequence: TGTGCCAGCAGCGTAGATAGGGGGGGGCGCGGCGGCTACACCTTC. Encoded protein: CASSVDRGGRGGYTF.

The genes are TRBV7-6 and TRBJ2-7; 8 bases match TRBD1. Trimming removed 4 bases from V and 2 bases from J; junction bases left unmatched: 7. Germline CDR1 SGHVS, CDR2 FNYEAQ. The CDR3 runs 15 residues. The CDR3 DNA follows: TGTGCCAGCAGCTACCGGACAGGGATCGCCTACGAGCAGTACTTC. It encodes CASSYRTGIAYEQYF. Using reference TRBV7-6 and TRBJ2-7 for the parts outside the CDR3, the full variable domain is GAGVSQSPRYKVTKRGQDVALRCDPISGHVSLYWYRQALGQGPEFLTYFNYEAQQDKSGLPNDRFSAERPEGSISTLTIQRTEQRDSAMYRCASSYRTGIAYEQYFGPGTRLTVT.

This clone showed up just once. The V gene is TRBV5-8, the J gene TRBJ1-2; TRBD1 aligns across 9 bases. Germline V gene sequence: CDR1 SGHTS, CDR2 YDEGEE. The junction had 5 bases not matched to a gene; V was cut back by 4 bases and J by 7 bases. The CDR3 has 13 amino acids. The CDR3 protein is CASSTWDRVGYTF. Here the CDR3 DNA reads TGTGCCAGCAGCACCTGGGACAGGGTTGGCTACACCTTC.